The sequence of this T cell receptor (beta chain) was determined in a study of identical twins. Study findings and constraints: Cross-sectional statistics, not tracking of the same donors, supported the conclusions.

TCRdb itself ran the 5' RACE reads through MiXCR, one entry per CDR3 protein. The sample holds a few hundred thousand distinct CDR3 sequences, roughly 13% seen once. Germline CDR1 is SEHNR and CDR2 is FQNEAQ (reference sequence). CDR3 length: 12 residues. The germline V and J ends were trimmed by 1 base and 5 bases, with 6 bases remaining between them. A remark on this clonotype: The target antigen is unknown.

These same records also appear under a second study, on yellow fever vaccine responses in identical twins.

Sequenced input: memory (CD45RO+) T cells sorted from blood. The chain joins TRBV7-9 to TRBJ2-7; D is uncertain. This TCR came from a woman between 18 and 30 years old in good health. The CDR3 sequence: CASSLVTDEQYF. The CDR3, as DNA: TGTGCCAGCAGCTTAGTGACCGACGAGCAGTACTTC.